This T cell receptor (beta chain) was captured by sequencing in a study of T-cell reconstitution after alpha-beta-depleted transplantation in children. Findings and caveats of the study: Expanded graft clones numbering several hundred reportedly gave rise to alpha-beta T cells about two months after transplant. Surviving thymic progenitors and recipient T cells were the source of high TCRbeta diversity at day 60 in some patients. Counts and diversity of T cells one year after transplant came mostly from newly produced T cells.

About this clonotype itself: What it recognizes is unknown.

The TCRbeta library incorporated unique molecular identifiers. TCRdb reanalysed the PCR reads using MiXCR and keeps one entry per CDR3 protein. The sample lists 200,000 to 250,000 distinct CDR3 sequences, about a quarter occurring once. Germline assignment: CDR1 SGHVS and CDR2 FNYEAQ. Trimming took 2 bases from V and 4 from J; bases not matched to a gene: 8. The length of the CDR3 is 16 residues. Sequencing used PBMCs, obtained before TCRalphabeta/CD19-depleted stem cell transplant. The chain joins TRBV7-6 to TRBJ2-1, with 7 bases fitting TRBD2. The receptor was isolated from a girl between 2 and 10 years old with Fanconi anemia, due to receive a stem cell transplant. CDR3 residues: CASSLIPAGQYNEQFF. CDR3 sequence (DNA): TGTGCCAGCAGCTTAATCCCAGCGGGGCAGTACAATGAGCAGTTCTTC.